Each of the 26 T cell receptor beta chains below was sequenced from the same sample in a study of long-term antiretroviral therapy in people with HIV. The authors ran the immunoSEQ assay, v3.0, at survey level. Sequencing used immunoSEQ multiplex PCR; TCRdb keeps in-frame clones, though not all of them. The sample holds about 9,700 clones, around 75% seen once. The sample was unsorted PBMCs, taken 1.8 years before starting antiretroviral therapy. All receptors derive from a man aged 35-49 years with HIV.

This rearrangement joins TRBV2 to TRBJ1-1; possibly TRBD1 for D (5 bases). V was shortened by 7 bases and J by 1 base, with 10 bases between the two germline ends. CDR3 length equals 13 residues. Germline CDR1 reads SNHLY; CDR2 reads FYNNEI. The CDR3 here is CASTVTENTEAFF. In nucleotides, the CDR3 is TGTGCCAGCACCGTGACAGAGAACACTGAAGCTTTCTTT.

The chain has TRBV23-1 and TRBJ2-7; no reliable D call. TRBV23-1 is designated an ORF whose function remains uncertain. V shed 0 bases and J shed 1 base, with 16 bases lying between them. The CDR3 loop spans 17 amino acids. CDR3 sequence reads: CASSQSNRSETSYEQYF. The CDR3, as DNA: TGCGCCAGCAGTCAATCGAATAGGTCCGAAACTTCCTACGAGCAGTACTTC.

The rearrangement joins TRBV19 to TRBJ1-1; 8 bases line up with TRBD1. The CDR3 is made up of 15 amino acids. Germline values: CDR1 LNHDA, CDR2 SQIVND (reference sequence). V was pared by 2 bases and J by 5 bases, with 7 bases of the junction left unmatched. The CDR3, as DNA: TGTGCCAGTAGTATAAGGGTGGACAGGGAGACTGAAGCTTTCTTT. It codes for CASSIRVDRETEAFF.

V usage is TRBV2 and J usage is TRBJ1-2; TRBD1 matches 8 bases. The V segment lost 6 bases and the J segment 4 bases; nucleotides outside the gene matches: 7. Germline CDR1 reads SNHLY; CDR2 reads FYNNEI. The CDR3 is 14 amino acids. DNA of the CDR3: TGTGCCAGCAGCCCACAGGGGGTAGGCTATGGCTACACCTTC. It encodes CASSPQGVGYGYTF.

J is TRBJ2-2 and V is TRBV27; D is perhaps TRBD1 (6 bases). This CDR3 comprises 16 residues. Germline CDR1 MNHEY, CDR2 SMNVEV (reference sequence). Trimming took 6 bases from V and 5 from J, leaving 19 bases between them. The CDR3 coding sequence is TGTGCCAGCAGCCCCTCTGGGACACCCCAAACCGGGGAGCTGTTTTTT. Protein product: CASSPSGTPQTGELFF.

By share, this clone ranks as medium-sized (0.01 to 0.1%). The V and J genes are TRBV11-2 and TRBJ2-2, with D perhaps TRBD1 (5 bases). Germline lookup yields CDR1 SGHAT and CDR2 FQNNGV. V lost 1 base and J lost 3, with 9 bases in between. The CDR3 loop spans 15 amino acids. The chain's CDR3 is CASSLAGWDTGELFF. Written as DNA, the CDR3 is TGTGCCAGCAGCTTAGCAGGGTGGGACACCGGGGAGCTGTTTTTT.

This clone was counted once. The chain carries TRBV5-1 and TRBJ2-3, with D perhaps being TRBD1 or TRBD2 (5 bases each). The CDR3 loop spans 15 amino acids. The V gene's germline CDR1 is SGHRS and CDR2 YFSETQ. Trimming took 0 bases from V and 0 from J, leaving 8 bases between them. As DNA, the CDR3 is TGCGCCAGCAGCTTGGCGGGACCTAGCACAGATACGCAGTATTTT. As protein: CASSLAGPSTDTQYF.

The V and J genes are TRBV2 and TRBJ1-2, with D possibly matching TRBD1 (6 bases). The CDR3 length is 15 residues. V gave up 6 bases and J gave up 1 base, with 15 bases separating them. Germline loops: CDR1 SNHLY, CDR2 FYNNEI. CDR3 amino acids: CASRGGQLVNYGYTF. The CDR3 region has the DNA TGTGCCAGCAGGGGGGGACAACTCGTTAACTATGGCTACACCTTC.

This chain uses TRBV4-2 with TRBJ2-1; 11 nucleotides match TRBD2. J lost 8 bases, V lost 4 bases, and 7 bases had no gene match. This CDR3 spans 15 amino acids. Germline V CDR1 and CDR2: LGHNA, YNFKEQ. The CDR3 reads CASSLMTSGEDEQFF. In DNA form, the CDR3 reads TGTGCCAGCAGCCTCATGACTAGCGGGGAGGATGAGCAGTTCTTC.

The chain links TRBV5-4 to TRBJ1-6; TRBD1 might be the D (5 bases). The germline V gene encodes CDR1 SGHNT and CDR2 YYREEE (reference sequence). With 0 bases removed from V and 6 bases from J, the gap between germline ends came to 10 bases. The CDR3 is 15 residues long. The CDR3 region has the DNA TGTGCCAGCAGCTTGGGGGGGATGGGTAATTCACCCCTCCACTTT. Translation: CASSLGGMGNSPLHF.

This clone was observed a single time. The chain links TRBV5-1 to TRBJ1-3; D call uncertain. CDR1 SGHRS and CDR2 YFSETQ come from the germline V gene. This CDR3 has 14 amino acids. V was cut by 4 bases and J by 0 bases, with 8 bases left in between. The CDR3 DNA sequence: TGCGCCAGCAGCCAGGAGAACTCTGGAAACACCATATATTTT. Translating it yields CASSQENSGNTIYF.

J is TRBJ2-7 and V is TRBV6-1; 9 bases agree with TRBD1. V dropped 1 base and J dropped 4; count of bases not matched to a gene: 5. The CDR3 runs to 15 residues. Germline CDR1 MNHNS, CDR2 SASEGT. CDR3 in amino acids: CASSEVGQGLYEQYF. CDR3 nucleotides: TGTGCCAGCAGTGAAGTAGGACAGGGGTTATACGAGCAGTACTTC.

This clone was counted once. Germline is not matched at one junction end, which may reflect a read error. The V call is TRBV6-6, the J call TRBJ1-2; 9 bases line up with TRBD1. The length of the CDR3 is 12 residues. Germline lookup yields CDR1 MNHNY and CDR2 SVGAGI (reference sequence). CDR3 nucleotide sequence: TGTGCCAGCACCCCGGACAGGGGTGGCCACACCTTC. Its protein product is CASTPDRGGHTF.

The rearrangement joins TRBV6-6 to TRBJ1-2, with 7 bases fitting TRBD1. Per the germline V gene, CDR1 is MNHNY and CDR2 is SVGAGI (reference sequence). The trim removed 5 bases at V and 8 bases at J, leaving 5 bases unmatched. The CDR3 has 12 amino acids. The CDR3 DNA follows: TGTGCCAGCAGTGGGACAGATGGAGGCTACACCTTC. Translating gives CASSGTDGGYTF.

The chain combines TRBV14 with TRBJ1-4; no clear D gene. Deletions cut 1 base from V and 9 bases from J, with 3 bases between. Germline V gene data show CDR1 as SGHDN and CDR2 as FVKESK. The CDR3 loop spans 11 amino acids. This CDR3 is CASSQAKKLFF. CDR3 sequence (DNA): TGTGCCAGCAGCCAAGCTAAAAAACTGTTTTTT. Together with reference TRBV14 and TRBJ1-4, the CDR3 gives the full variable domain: EAGVTQFPSHSVIEKGQTVTLRCDPISGHDNLYWYRRVMGKEIKFLLHFVKESKQDESGMPNNRFLAERTGGTYSTLKVQPAELEDSGVYFCASSQAKKLFFGSGTQLSVL.

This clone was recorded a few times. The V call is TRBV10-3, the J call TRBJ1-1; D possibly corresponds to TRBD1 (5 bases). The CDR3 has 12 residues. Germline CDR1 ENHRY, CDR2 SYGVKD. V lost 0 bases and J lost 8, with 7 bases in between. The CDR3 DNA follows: TGTGCCATCAGTGAGTCGCAGGGAGAAGCTTTCTTT. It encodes CAISESQGEAFF.

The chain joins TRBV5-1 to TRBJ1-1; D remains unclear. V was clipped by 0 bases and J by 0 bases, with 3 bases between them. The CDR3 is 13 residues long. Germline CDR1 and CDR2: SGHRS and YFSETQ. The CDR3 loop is CASSLGLNTEAFF. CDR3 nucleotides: TGCGCCAGCAGCTTGGGACTGAACACTGAAGCTTTCTTT.

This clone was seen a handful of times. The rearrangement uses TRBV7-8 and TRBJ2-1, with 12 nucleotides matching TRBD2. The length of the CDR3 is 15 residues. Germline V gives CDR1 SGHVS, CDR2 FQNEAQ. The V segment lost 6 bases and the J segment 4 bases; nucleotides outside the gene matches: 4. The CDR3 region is CASSIGLAGYNEQFF. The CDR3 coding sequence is TGTGCCAGCAGTATCGGACTAGCGGGGTACAATGAGCAGTTCTTC.

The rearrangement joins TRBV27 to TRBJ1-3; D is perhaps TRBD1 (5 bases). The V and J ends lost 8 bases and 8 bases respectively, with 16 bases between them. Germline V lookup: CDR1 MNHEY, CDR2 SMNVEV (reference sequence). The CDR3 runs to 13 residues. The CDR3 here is CASDSRGGDTIYF. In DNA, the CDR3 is TGTGCCAGCGACAGCCGGGGTGGGGACACCATATATTTT.

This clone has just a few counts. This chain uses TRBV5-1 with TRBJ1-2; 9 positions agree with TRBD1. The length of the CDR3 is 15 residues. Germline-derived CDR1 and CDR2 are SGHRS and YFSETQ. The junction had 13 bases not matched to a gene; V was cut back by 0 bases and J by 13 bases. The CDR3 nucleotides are TGCGCCAGCAGCTTGGTGTCGGGACAGGGAGAGGACTGCACCTTC. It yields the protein CASSLVSGQGEDCTF.

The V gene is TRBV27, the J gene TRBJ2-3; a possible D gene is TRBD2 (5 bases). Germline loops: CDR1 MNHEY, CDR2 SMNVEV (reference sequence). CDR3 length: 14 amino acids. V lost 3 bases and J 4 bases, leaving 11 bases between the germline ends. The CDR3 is CASSLTGISDTQYF. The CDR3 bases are TGTGCCAGCAGTTTGACGGGAATTTCAGATACGCAGTATTTT.

CDR3 nucleotides: TGCGCCAGCAGCTTTTATCCAGGGCGTCCTTACGAGCAGTACTTC. As protein: CASSFYPGRPYEQYF. This chain uses TRBV5-1 with TRBJ2-7; D is possibly TRBD1 (5 bases). The V gene lost 2 bases and the J gene lost 4 bases, with 16 bases spanning the gap. There are 15 residues in the CDR3. CDR1 SGHRS and CDR2 YFSETQ come from the germline V gene.

CDR3 bases: TGTGCCAGCAGCCCACCCGGGGGTGAAAAACTGTTTTTT. Translating it yields CASSPPGGEKLFF. This chain joins TRBV9 and TRBJ1-4; D may be TRBD1 (5 bases). Between the trimmed V and J ends, which lost 4 bases and 7 bases, there was a span of 11 bases. CDR1 and CDR2 from the germline V gene are SGDLS and YYNGEE. CDR3 length: 13 amino acids.

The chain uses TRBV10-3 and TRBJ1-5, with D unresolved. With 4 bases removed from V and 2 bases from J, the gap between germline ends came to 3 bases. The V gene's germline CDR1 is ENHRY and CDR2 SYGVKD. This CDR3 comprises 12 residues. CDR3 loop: CAISGGNQPQHF. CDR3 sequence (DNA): TGTGCCATCAGTGGAGGCAATCAGCCCCAGCATTTT.

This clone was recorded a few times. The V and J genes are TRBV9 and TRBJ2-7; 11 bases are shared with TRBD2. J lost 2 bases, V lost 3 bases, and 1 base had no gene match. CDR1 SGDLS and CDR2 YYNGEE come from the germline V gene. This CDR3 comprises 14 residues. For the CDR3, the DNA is TGTGCCAGCAGCGCGACTAGCGGGGCCTACGAGCAGTACTTC. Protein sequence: CASSATSGAYEQYF.

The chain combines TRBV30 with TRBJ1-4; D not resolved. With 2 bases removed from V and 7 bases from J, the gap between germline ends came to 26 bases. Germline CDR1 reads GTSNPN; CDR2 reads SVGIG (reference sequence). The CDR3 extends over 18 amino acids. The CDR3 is CAWSRLMLGSFEGEKLFF. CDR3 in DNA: TGTGCCTGGAGTCGTCTAATGTTGGGGTCTTTTGAGGGTGAAAAACTGTTTTTT.